The 10 T cell receptor beta chains reported below all come from one sample, sequenced in a study of response to subunit inactivated influenza vaccine. TCRdb fed the RT-PCR reads into MiXCR, producing one record per CDR3 protein. This sample has about 500,000 distinct CDR3 sequences, with approximately 15% found just once. The sequencing used CD4+ T cells sorted from PBMCs, collected 23 months after vaccination. These receptors were collected from a man in his fifties or sixties who received an inactivated influenza vaccine.

This chain links TRBV24-1 with TRBJ2-1, with D unclear. Germline assignment: CDR1 KGHDR and CDR2 SFDVKD. V gave up 0 bases and J gave up 5 bases, with 7 bases separating them. The CDR3 runs 14 residues. DNA of the CDR3: TGTGCCACCAGTGATTTGGCCAGGAACAATGAGCAGTTCTTC. Its protein product is CATSDLARNNEQFF.

The chain is built from TRBV20-1 and TRBJ2-3; tentatively, D is TRBD2 (5 bases). The CDR3 contains 17 residues. Germline assignment: CDR1 DFQATT and CDR2 SNEGSKA (reference sequence). Trimming shortened V by 0 bases and J by 0 bases, and 16 bases separated the two germline ends. The CDR3: CSARDSARATSTDTQYF. CDR3 bases: TGCAGTGCTAGAGATTCCGCGAGGGCAACTAGCACAGATACGCAGTATTTT.

The J gene is TRBJ2-1, the V gene TRBV4-2, with 8 bases lining up with TRBD2. Germline assignment: CDR1 LGHNA and CDR2 YNFKEQ. Trimming took 8 bases from V and 4 from J; bases not matched to a gene: 10. The CDR3 is 15 residues long. CDR3 in amino acids: CASRTVAGKYNEQFF. DNA of the CDR3: TGTGCCAGCCGAACGGTAGCGGGGAAGTACAATGAGCAGTTCTTC.

V is TRBV15 and J is TRBJ1-1; D not resolved. The germline V and J ends were trimmed by 5 bases and 3 bases, with 10 bases remaining between them. Germline CDR1 is LNHNV and CDR2 is YYDKDF (reference sequence). There are 13 residues in the CDR3. The CDR3 sequence: CATSEGPDTEAFF. Here the CDR3 DNA reads TGTGCCACCAGCGAAGGACCTGACACTGAAGCTTTCTTT.

The chain has TRBV7-2 and TRBJ2-2; no reliable D call. The CDR3 extends over 14 amino acids. CDR1 and CDR2 (germline): SGHTA, FQGNSA. V shed 3 bases and J shed 1 base, with 6 bases lying between them. Written as DNA, the CDR3 is TGTGCCAGCAGCTTTATTCAGAACACCGGGGAGCTGTTTTTT. Protein: CASSFIQNTGELFF.

This clonotype has only a few counts. The V gene is TRBV20-1, the J gene TRBJ2-1, with D possibly being TRBD1 (6 bases). Germline lookup yields CDR1 DFQATT and CDR2 SNEGSKA (reference sequence). This CDR3 has 14 amino acids. The V gene lost 5 bases and the J gene lost 6 bases, with 17 bases spanning the gap. CDR3 sequence reads: CSAHHPNRANEQFF. CDR3 bases: TGCAGTGCTCACCACCCCAACAGGGCCAATGAGCAGTTCTTC.

V usage is TRBV7-2 and J usage is TRBJ2-1, with D perhaps TRBD2 (5 bases). Looked up from germline, CDR1 is SGHTA and CDR2 is FQGNSA. The CDR3 spans 18 residues. Between the trimmed V and J ends, which lost 0 bases and 1 base, there was a span of 16 bases. CDR3 loop: CASSLAGVSPTSYNEQFF. The CDR3 coding sequence is TGTGCCAGCAGCTTAGCGGGAGTTTCCCCTACTTCCTACAATGAGCAGTTCTTC.

This clonotype was observed a few times. The chain combines TRBV9 with TRBJ2-2; D is possibly TRBD1 (6 bases). CDR1 SGDLS and CDR2 YYNGEE come from the germline V gene. The CDR3 totals 15 residues. Trimming stripped 3 bases from V and 0 bases from J, with 9 bases between. The CDR3 loop reads CASSDGTTNTGELFF. CDR3 bases: TGTGCCAGCAGCGACGGGACAACGAACACCGGGGAGCTGTTTTTT.

This clonotype was counted a few times. The V gene is TRBV5-5, the J gene TRBJ2-3; D perhaps matches TRBD2 (5 bases). Trimming cost V 0 bases and J 7 bases, with 12 bases left between them. Germline V gene data show CDR1 as SGHKS and CDR2 as YYEKEE (reference sequence). The CDR3 runs to 14 residues. CDR3 protein: CASSLGAEVHTQYF. The CDR3 DNA sequence: TGTGCCAGCAGCTTGGGGGCGGAGGTCCATACGCAGTATTTT.

The V call is TRBV20-1, the J call TRBJ2-5; D call uncertain. Looked up from germline, CDR1 is DFQATT and CDR2 is SNEGSKA (reference sequence). Deletions cut 5 bases from V and 7 bases from J, with 11 bases between. The CDR3 has 11 amino acids. The CDR3 reads CSALLTRTQYF. The CDR3 DNA is TGCAGTGCTCTACTGACTCGGACCCAGTACTTC.